The rows below give T cell receptor beta chains drawn from one sample of a study of T cells expressing NK-cell markers. TCRdb reanalyzed the 5' RACE reads, giving one entry per CDR3 protein sequence and no DNA. The listing contains over 100,000 distinct CDR3 sequences. The sequencing sample was made of blood T cells: a sorted CD56 or NKG2C T cell subset, CD4+ or CD8+ T cells, or bulk PBMC T cells (not recorded which). These receptors originate from a woman between 18 and 70 years old in good health. Each CDR3 is given with its conserved first and last residue.

V gene: TRBV11-1
J gene: TRBJ2-1
CDR3 protein: CASSPRDYSFNEQFF

V gene: TRBV11-2
J gene: TRBJ2-3
CDR3 protein: CASSPGIGDTQYF

V gene: TRBV12-3/TRBV12-4
J gene: TRBJ1-1
CDR3 protein: CASSPGNTEAFF

V gene: TRBV11-1
J gene: TRBJ2-7
CDR3 protein: CASSSLAGRYEQYF

V gene: TRBV4-3
J gene: TRBJ1-1
CDR3 protein: CASSQGQGLNTEAFF

V gene: TRBV9
J gene: TRBJ1-2
CDR3 protein: CASSVESLLRVGGYTF

V gene: TRBV27
J gene: TRBJ2-3
CDR3 protein: CASSSGSVDTQYF

V gene: TRBV24-1
J gene: TRBJ2-3
CDR3 protein: CATSDFKAGAPTDTQYF

V gene: TRBV19
J gene: TRBJ2-7
CDR3 protein: CASSIVPASYEQYF

V gene: TRBV12-3/TRBV12-4
J gene: TRBJ1-5
CDR3 protein: CASSFGDYNQPQHF

V gene: TRBV19
J gene: TRBJ2-7
CDR3 protein: CASSRFGQDVYEQYF

V gene: TRBV4-1
J gene: TRBJ1-1
CDR3 protein: CASSNRGQGDTEAFF

V gene: TRBV4-3
J gene: TRBJ1-5
CDR3 protein: CASSQTGKKPQHF

V gene: TRBV28
J gene: TRBJ2-7
CDR3 protein: CASSPLQGREQYF

V gene: TRBV6-2/TRBV6-3
J gene: TRBJ2-6
CDR3 protein: CASSPPDLSGANVLTF

V gene: TRBV7-3
J gene: TRBJ2-1
CDR3 protein: CASSPTAAGAWNEQFF

V gene: TRBV6-4
J gene: TRBJ2-3
CDR3 protein: CASSDSTAGATDTQYF

V gene: TRBV7-9
J gene: TRBJ1-6
CDR3 protein: CASSLGANSPLHF